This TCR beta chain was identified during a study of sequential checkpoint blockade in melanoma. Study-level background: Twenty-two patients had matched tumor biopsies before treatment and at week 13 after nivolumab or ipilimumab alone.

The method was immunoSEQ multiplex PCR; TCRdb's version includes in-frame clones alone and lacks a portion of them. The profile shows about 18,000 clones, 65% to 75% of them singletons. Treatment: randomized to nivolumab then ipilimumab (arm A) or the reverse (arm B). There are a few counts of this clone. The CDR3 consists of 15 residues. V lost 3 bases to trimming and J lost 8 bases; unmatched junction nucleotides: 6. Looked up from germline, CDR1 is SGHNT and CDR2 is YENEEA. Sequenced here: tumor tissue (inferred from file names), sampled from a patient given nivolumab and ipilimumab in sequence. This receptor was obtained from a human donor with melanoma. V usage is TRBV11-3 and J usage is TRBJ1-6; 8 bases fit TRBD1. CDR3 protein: CASSFFGTGDSPLHF. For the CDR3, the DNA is TGTGCCAGCAGCTTCTTCGGGACAGGAGATTCACCCCTCCACTTT.